The 15 T cell receptor beta chains in this list originate from one sample, sequenced in a study of CD8+CD57+ T cells in acquired aplastic anemia. TCR beta VDJ and CDR3 were profiled, and genomic DNA was the template. TCRdb re-called the reads with MiXCR, one entry per CDR3 protein. The data show 100,000 to 130,000 distinct CDR3 sequences, less than 65% seen once. Sequences were obtained from sorted CD4+, CD8+, or CD8+CD57+ T cells (not recorded which) from PBMCs. These receptors were taken from a human donor in good health, serving as a control.

The chain recombines TRBV19 with TRBJ2-5; 8 nucleotides match TRBD1. With 6 bases clipped from V and 1 base from J, the junction kept 7 bases outside the gene matches. The CDR3 runs 15 residues. The germline V gene encodes CDR1 LNHDA and CDR2 SQIVND (reference sequence). CDR3 amino acids: CASSTGGNGQETQYF. DNA for the CDR3: TGTGCCAGTAGCACAGGGGGAAACGGCCAAGAGACCCAGTACTTC.

In this sample, this clonotype turned up many times. The chain is built from TRBV27 and TRBJ1-2, with no clear D. V was trimmed by 1 base and J by 5 bases, leaving 5 bases between them. CDR3 length equals 12 residues. CDR1 is MNHEY and CDR2 is SMNVEV in the germline V gene (reference sequence). The CDR3 region has the DNA TGTGCCAGCAGTTTATATGGATATGGCTACACCTTC. Its protein product is CASSLYGYGYTF.

The chain couples TRBV25-1 to TRBJ1-2, with a possible D match to TRBD1 (6 bases). Germline V CDR1 and CDR2: MGHDK, SYGVNS. This CDR3 is 16 amino acids long. The V and J ends lost 3 bases and 0 bases respectively, with 14 bases between them. CDR3 loop: CASSDDRTTTNYGYTF. CDR3 nucleotide sequence: TGTGCCAGCAGTGACGACAGGACCACGACTAACTATGGCTACACCTTC.

The V call is TRBV7-3, the J call TRBJ2-7, with D possibly TRBD1 on 6 matching bases. Germline-derived CDR1 and CDR2 are SGHTA and FQGTGA. CDR3 size: 13 residues. V shed 5 bases and J shed 4 bases, with 12 bases lying between them. The CDR3 region is CASSAQGQYEQYF. CDR3 DNA: TGTGCCAGCAGCGCACAGGGCCAATACGAGCAGTACTTC.

V is TRBV6-2 or TRBV6-3 and J is TRBJ1-1, with D perhaps TRBD1 (5 bases). Germline loops: CDR1 MNHEY, CDR2 SVGEGT. This CDR3 has 14 residues. The V end lost 7 bases, the J end lost 4 bases, and 16 bases lay between the germline ends. Here the CDR3 DNA reads TGTGCCAGCATGGGGAACAGGAAGGGCACTGAAGCTTTCTTT. It yields the protein CASMGNRKGTEAFF.

A word on this clonotype: Germline and junction disagree at one end, which may indicate a read error. This chain joins TRBV20-1 and TRBJ2-7; 8 bases align to TRBD1. Germline V lookup: CDR1 DFQATT, CDR2 SNEGSKA (reference sequence). The CDR3 loop spans 13 amino acids. In nucleotides, the CDR3 is TGCAGTGCTCTAAGGACAGGGTCCTTCGAGCAGTACTTC. This codes for CSALRTGSFEQYF.

This clonotype occurred a few times. The chain uses TRBV27 and TRBJ2-2; D is unresolved. Trimming took 3 bases from V and 6 from J, leaving 2 bases between them. CDR3 size: 11 residues. Germline CDR1 reads MNHEY; CDR2 reads SMNVEV (reference sequence). CDR3: CASSFAGELFF. The CDR3 nucleotides read TGTGCCAGCAGTTTTGCCGGGGAGCTGTTTTTT.

V gene TRBV24-1 combines with J gene TRBJ1-2; tentatively, D is TRBD1 (5 bases). Deletions cut 5 bases from V and 2 bases from J, with 5 bases between. The germline CDR1 and CDR2 sequences are KGHDR and SFDVKD. The CDR3 loop spans 12 amino acids. Here the CDR3 DNA reads TGTGCCACCAGTGCAGGGAACTATGGCTACACCTTC. It yields the protein CATSAGNYGYTF.

This clonotype was observed a few times. The J gene is TRBJ1-1, the V gene TRBV29-1, with TRBD1 identical over 7 bases. CDR1 SQVTM and CDR2 ANQGSEA come from the germline V gene. The V gene end was trimmed by 7 bases and the J gene end by 7 bases; junction bases not matched to a gene: 9. This CDR3 is 12 amino acids long. The chain's CDR3 is CSAHEGGDEAFF. In DNA form, the CDR3 reads TGCAGCGCCCATGAAGGGGGCGATGAAGCTTTCTTT.

This clonotype was recorded at least ten times. The V call is TRBV27, the J call TRBJ1-1, with 8 nucleotides matching TRBD1. From germline, CDR1 is MNHEY and CDR2 SMNVEV (reference sequence). The V and J ends lost 8 bases and 3 bases, in that order; junction bases with no gene match: 11. CDR3 length: 15 residues. As DNA, the CDR3 is TGTGCCAGCTTGAGGACAGGGCCGTTCGACACTGAAGCTTTCTTT. It yields the protein CASLRTGPFDTEAFF.

This clonotype was detected ten times or more. A much larger clone differs from this one at a single base, so this may be a read error. Because the CDR3's place on the DNA is in doubt, the DNA is left out and the CDR3 is given as listed by TCRdb. The chain joins TRBV20-1 to TRBJ1-2. With termini counted, the CDR3 has 13 amino acids. Germline assignment: CDR1 DFQATT and CDR2 SNEGSKA (reference sequence). CDR3 protein: CSAQTTDNYGCTF.

The chain carries TRBV15 and TRBJ1-5; 7 positions match TRBD1. The CDR3 covers 12 residues. The germline gives CDR1 LNHNV, CDR2 YYDKDF (reference sequence). The trim removed 9 bases at V and 3 bases at J, leaving 2 bases unmatched. The CDR3 nucleotides are TGTGCCACTCAGGGGGACAATCAGCCCCAGCATTTT. Translated, it gives CATQGDNQPQHF.

There are a few counts of this clonotype. The V and J genes are TRBV15 and TRBJ1-5; D possibly corresponds to TRBD1 (5 bases). Per the germline V gene, CDR1 is LNHNV and CDR2 is YYDKDF (reference sequence). The V end was cut by 1 base, the J end by 5 bases, with 9 bases between. The CDR3 loop spans 14 amino acids. The CDR3 reads CATSRGDGYQPQHF. The CDR3 DNA reads TGTGCCACCAGCAGAGGGGACGGCTATCAGCCCCAGCATTTT.

V gene TRBV7-3 combines with J gene TRBJ2-6, with D possibly matching TRBD1 (5 bases). The CDR3 length is 20 residues. The germline V and J ends were trimmed by 1 base and 2 bases, with 21 bases remaining between them. Germline V gene sequence: CDR1 SGHTA, CDR2 FQGTGA. The CDR3 DNA reads TGTGCCAGCAGCTTAAAATTAGGCAGGGCCGTCAGGGCTGGGGCCAACGTCCTGACTTTC. It translates to CASSLKLGRAVRAGANVLTF.

Many counts were recorded for this clonotype. J is TRBJ1-2 and V is TRBV5-6; D unclear. V gave up 2 bases and J gave up 3 bases, with 11 bases separating them. Germline lookup yields CDR1 SGHDT and CDR2 YYEEEE. The length of the CDR3 is 14 residues. The CDR3 sequence is CASSFLTRDYGYTF. The CDR3 DNA follows: TGTGCCAGCAGCTTTCTTACCCGAGACTATGGCTACACCTTC.